This TCR beta chain was identified in a study of T cell changes during pregnancy in multiple sclerosis. TCRdb's copy holds only in-frame clones and misses some; the assay was immunoSEQ multiplex PCR. The sample comprises roughly 39,000 clones, more than 90% of which are singletons, and 9% to 13% rests with the top ten. V shed 0 bases and J shed 4 bases, with 12 bases lying between them. There are 15 residues in the CDR3. Germline V gene lookup returns CDR1 LNHNV and CDR2 YYDKDF (reference sequence). The TCR was taken from a female donor with multiple sclerosis, enrolled in a pregnancy study. V and J are TRBV15 and TRBJ1-2; TRBD1 might be the D (6 bases). Sequenced here: CD8+ T cells from peripheral blood mononuclear cells, sampled after pregnancy. The CDR3 nucleotides read TGTGCCACCAGCAGAGAAGGAGGACAGACCTATGGCTACACCTTC. Translated: CATSREGGQTYGYTF.